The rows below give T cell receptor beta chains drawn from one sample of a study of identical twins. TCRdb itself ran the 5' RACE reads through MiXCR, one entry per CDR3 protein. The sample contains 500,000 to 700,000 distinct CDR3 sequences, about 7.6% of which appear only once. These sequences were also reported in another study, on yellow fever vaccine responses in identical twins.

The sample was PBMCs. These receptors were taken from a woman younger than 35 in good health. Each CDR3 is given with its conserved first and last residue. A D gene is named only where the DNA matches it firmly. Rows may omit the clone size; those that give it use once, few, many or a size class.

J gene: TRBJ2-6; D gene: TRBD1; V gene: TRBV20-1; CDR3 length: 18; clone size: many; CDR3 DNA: TGCAGTGCTAGACTCCGAGACAGGGCCCCCTCTGGGGCCAACGTCCTGACTTTC; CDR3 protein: CSARLRDRAPSGANVLTF
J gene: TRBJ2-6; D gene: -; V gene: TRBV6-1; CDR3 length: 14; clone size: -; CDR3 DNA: TGTGCCTCCCTCTTAGGCTCTGGGGCCAACGTCCTGACTTTC; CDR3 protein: CASLLGSGANVLTF
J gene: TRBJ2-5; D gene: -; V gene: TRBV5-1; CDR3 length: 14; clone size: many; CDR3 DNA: TGCGCCAGCAGCTTGTCCGACCCTGTTGAGACCCAGTACTTC; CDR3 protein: CASSLSDPVETQYF
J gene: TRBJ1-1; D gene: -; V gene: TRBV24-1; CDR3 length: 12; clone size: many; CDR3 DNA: TGTGCCACCAGTGATTTACAGGATGAAGCTTTCTTT; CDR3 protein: CATSDLQDEAFF
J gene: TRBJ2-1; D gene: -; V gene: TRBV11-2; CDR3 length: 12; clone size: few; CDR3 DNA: TGTGCCAGCAGCCCAGGGGAACATGAGCAGTTCTTC; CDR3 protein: CASSPGEHEQFF
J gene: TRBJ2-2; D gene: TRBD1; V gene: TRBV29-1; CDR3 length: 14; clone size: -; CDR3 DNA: TGCAGCGTTGCTGGGCAGGGGGACGGCGGGGAGCTGTTTTTT; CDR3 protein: CSVAGQGDGGELFF
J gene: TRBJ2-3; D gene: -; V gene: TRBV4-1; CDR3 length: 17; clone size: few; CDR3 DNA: TGCGCCAGCAGCCAAGAGGGCCCCCCGGGAGCGGGAGATACGCAGTATTTT; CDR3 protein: CASSQEGPPGAGDTQYF
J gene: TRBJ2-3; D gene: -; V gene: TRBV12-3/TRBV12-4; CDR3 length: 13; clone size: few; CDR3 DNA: TGTGCCAGCAGTTTCCTAGAATCGGATACGCAGTATTTT; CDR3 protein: CASSFLESDTQYF
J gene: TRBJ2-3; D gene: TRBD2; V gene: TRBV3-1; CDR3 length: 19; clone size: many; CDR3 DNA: TGTGCCAGCAGCCCAGGGACTAGCGGGGGGATCAGGCACGCAGATACGCAGTATTTT; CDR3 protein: CASSPGTSGGIRHADTQYF
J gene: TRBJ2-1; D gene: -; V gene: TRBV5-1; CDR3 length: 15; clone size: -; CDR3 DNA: TGCGCCAGCAGCTTGGCCGTCGGGGGGCCGAATGAGCAGTTCTTC; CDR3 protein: CASSLAVGGPNEQFF
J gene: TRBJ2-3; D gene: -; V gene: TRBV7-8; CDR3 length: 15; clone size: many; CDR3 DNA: TGTGCCAGCAGCTTAGTACCACGGACGATAGATACGCAGTATTTT; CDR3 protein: CASSLVPRTIDTQYF
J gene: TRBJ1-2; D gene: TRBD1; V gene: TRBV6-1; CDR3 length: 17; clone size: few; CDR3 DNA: TGTGCCAGCTCCAGCACCGGGACAGGGGCTAGGATCTATGGCTACACCTTC; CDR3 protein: CASSSTGTGARIYGYTF
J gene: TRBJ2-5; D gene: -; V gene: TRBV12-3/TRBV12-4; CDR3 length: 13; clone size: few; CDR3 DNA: TGTGCCAGCAGTTTCGGCGGGGCTGAGACCCAGTACTTC; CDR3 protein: CASSFGGAETQYF
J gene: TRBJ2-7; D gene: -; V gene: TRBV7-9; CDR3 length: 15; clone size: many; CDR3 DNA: TGTGCCAGCAGCTTAGCACAGGGTTTATTGTTGGAGCAGTACTTC; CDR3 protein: CASSLAQGLLLEQYF
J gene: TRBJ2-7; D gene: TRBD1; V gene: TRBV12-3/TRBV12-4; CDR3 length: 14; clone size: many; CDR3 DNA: TGTGCCAGCAGTCTACAGGGGAGCTCCTACGAGCAGTACTTC; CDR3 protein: CASSLQGSSYEQYF
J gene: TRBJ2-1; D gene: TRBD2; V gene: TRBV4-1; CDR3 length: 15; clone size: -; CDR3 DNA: TGCGCCAGCAACTTTGGCGGGGGGGCCTACAATGAGCAGTTCTTC; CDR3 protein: CASNFGGGAYNEQFF
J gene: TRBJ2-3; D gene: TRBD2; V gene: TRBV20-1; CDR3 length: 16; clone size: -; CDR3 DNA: TGCAGTGCCTTGCTGAGGACTAGTCTAAGCACAGATACGCAGTATTTT; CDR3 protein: CSALLRTSLSTDTQYF
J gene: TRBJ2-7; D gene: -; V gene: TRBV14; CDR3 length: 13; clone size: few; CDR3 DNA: TGTGCCAGCAGCCAAGCTGGGACTGGTGAGCAGTACTTC; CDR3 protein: CASSQAGTGEQYF
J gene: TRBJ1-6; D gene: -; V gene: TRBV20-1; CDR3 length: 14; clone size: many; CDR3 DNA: TGCAGTGCTAGACCAACAGGGTTTAATTCACCCCTCCACTTT; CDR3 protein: CSARPTGFNSPLHF
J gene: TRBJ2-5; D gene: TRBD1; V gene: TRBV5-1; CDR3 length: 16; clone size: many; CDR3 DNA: TGCGCCAGCAGCTCTTCAACAGGGGGCGTAGGTGAGACCCAGTACTTC; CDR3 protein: CASSSSTGGVGETQYF
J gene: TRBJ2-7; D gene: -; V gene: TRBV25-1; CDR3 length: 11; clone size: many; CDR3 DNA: TGTGCCAGCGTTCTTGGCTACGAGCAGTACTTC; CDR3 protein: CASVLGYEQYF
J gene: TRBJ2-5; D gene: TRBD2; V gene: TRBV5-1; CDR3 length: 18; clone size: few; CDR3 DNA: TGCGCCAGCAGCTTGGCGGGACTAGCGGGCAACCACCAAGAGACCCAGTACTTC; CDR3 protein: CASSLAGLAGNHQETQYF
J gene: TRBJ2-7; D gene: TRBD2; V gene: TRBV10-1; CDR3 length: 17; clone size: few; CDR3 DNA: TGCGCCAGCAGGGATAAAACTACTAGCGGGAGGGCAACTTTCAGGTACTTC; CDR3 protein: CASRDKTTSGRATFRYF
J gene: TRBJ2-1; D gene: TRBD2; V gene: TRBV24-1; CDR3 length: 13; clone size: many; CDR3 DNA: TGTGCCACCGGGACTAGCGGGAGGAACGAGCAGTTCTTC; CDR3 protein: CATGTSGRNEQFF
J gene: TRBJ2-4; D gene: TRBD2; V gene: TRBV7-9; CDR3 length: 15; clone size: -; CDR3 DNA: TGTGCCAGCAGCAGACTAGCGGGGCAAAAAAACATTCAGTACTTC; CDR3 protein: CASSRLAGQKNIQYF
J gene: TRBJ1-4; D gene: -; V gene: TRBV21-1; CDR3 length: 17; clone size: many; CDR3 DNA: TGTGCCAGCAGCAAAGCGCCCAGGGTGGCAACTAATGAAAAACTGTTTTTT; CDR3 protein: CASSKAPRVATNEKLFF
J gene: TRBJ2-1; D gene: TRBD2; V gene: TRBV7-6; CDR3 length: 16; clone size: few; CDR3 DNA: TGTGCCAGCAGCTCGAGGACTAGCGGGAGTCACAATGAGCAGTTCTTC; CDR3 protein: CASSSRTSGSHNEQFF
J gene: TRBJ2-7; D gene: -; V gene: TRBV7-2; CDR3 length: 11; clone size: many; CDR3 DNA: TGTGCCAGCAGCTCTAGAGGCGAGCAGTACTTC; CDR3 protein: CASSSRGEQYF
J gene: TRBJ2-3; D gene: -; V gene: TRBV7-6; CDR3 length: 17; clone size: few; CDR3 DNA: TGTGCCAGCAGCTTTACTCTACGGGGTAGACACACAGATACGCAGTATTTT; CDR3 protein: CASSFTLRGRHTDTQYF
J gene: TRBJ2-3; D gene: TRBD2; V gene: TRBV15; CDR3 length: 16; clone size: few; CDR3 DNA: TGTGCCACCAGCAGCGGAAGGACTAGCGGCACAGATACGCAGTATTTT; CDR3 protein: CATSSGRTSGTDTQYF
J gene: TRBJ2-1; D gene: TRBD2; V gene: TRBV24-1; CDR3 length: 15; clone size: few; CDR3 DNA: TGTGCCACCAGTGACCGGAGCGGGAGAGGGAATGAGCAGTTCTTC; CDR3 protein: CATSDRSGRGNEQFF
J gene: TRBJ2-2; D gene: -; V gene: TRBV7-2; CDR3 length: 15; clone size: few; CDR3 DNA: TGTGCCAGCAGCTTCAGGGGATTGGACACCGGGGAGCTGTTTTTT; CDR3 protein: CASSFRGLDTGELFF
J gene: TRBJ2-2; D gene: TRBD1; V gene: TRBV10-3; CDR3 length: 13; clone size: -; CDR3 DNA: TGTGCCATCCCGGGACAGGTTACCGGGGAGCTGTTTTTT; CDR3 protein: CAIPGQVTGELFF